Below are 12 T cell receptor beta chains sequenced from a single sample in a study of blood T cells in healthy people across ages. Then a second PCR, running roughly 7 to 11 cycles, was carried out with a sample-barcoded 5' primer and a J-beta primer mix. TCRdb reprocessed the 5' RACE reads with MiXCR, giving one entry per CDR3 protein. In the table there are 650,000 to 800,000 distinct CDR3 sequences, 40% to 50% of which are singletons. The specimen was blood. The receptors were gathered from a man aged 60 to 69 in good health.

The V and J genes are TRBV4-3 and TRBJ1-1; D unclear. CDR1 and CDR2 from the germline V gene are LGHNA and YSLEER. The CDR3 totals 15 residues. Trimming pared 1 base from V and 1 base from J, leaving 10 bases between. The CDR3 DNA reads as TGCGCCAGCAGCCAAGGCGGAGAACAGAACACTGAAGCTTTCTTT. It yields the protein CASSQGGEQNTEAFF.

This clonotype has at least ten counts. V is TRBV6-4 and J is TRBJ2-7; D remains unclear. This CDR3 region has 15 residues. Trimming took off 0 bases at V and 2 bases at J, with 11 bases between the two ends. The germline CDR1 and CDR2 sequences are MRHNA and SNTAGT. DNA for the CDR3: TGTGCCAGCAGTGACTCGAAACAGAATCCCTACGAGCAGTACTTC. Protein sequence: CASSDSKQNPYEQYF.

This clonotype was counted between two and nine times. CDR3 residues: CASSSVPRTTPGETQYF. The DNA for the CDR3 is TGCGCCAGCAGCTCCGTTCCCCGGACCACCCCGGGGGAGACCCAGTACTTC. This rearrangement joins TRBV5-1 to TRBJ2-5; a weak D match, TRBD2 (5 bases). The CDR3 contains 17 residues. Looked up from germline, CDR1 is SGHRS and CDR2 is YFSETQ. The V end lost 3 bases, the J end lost 5 bases, and 23 bases lay between the germline ends.

There are a few counts of this clonotype. The V call is TRBV6-6, the J call TRBJ2-3; tentatively, D is TRBD2 (6 bases). Germline CDR1 MNHNY, CDR2 SVGAGI (reference sequence). The CDR3 has 13 residues. Trimming pared 2 bases from V and 5 bases from J, leaving 8 bases between. CDR3 in amino acids: CASSYDGGDTQYF. DNA of the CDR3: TGTGCCAGCAGTTACGACGGGGGAGATACGCAGTATTTT.

The V and J genes are TRBV19 and TRBJ2-5, with TRBD1 as a possible D gene (5 bases). The J call may be wrong; the DNA end is better matched by TRBJ2-1. The germline CDR1 and CDR2 sequences are LNHDA and SQIVND (reference sequence). This CDR3 contains 13 residues. The CDR3: CASSGLGQETQFF. In nucleotides, the CDR3 is TGTGCCAGTAGTGGGCTCGGACAAGAGACCCAGTTCTTC.

This rearrangement joins TRBV27 to TRBJ2-7, with D possibly being TRBD1 (7 bases). Germline assignment: CDR1 MNHEY and CDR2 SMNVEV (reference sequence). Trimming cost V 6 bases and J 2 bases, with 17 bases left between them. The length of the CDR3 is 15 residues. This CDR3 is CASRRQGGNTYEQYF. The DNA for the CDR3 is TGTGCCAGCAGACGCCAGGGGGGCAACACCTACGAGCAGTACTTC.

This chain links TRBV11-1 with TRBJ2-1; D ambiguous. Germline values: CDR1 SGHAT, CDR2 FQDESV (reference sequence). This CDR3 spans 19 amino acids. V was cut by 4 bases and J by 4 bases, with 26 bases left in between. The DNA for the CDR3 is TGTGCCAGCAGCTCACCGCTCTCCTTCGTCCCCTGGGGATACAATGAGCAGTTCTTC. Translated, it gives CASSSPLSFVPWGYNEQFF.

The rearrangement joins TRBV7-2 to TRBJ2-5, with D possibly matching TRBD1 (5 bases). The ends were cut back, 2 bases at V and 5 bases at J, with 15 bases in the middle. This CDR3 has 15 amino acids. Germline CDR1 reads SGHTA; CDR2 reads FQGNSA. The CDR3 here is CASSLTHDWGETQYF. The CDR3 DNA follows: TGTGCCAGCAGCTTAACACATGATTGGGGCGAGACCCAGTACTTC.

V and J are TRBV12-3 or TRBV12-4 and TRBJ2-1, with D hard to call. The length of the CDR3 is 13 residues. V shed 5 bases and J shed 4 bases, with 9 bases lying between them. Here the CDR3 reads CASSVEKYNEQFF. The CDR3 region has the DNA TGTGCCAGCAGTGTAGAAAAATACAATGAGCAGTTCTTC.

J is TRBJ2-5 and V is TRBV2; D not certain. The CDR3 totals 10 residues. From germline, CDR1 is SNHLY and CDR2 FYNNEI. V was trimmed by 6 bases and J by 5 bases, leaving 4 bases between them. The CDR3 DNA reads as TGTGCCAGCAGGAAGGAGACCCAGTACTTC. Protein: CASRKETQYF.

This clonotype was detected only a few times. The chain links TRBV5-6 to TRBJ2-7; a weak D match, TRBD1 (6 bases). CDR3 size: 13 residues. V lost 4 bases and J 2 bases, leaving 10 bases between the germline ends. Germline V gene lookup returns CDR1 SGHDT and CDR2 YYEEEE. CDR3: CASSIGTPYEQYF. The CDR3, as DNA: TGTGCCAGCAGCATCGGGACACCCTACGAGCAGTACTTC.

This clonotype was detected a few times. This chain uses TRBV27 with TRBJ2-2; D not resolved. From germline, CDR1 is MNHEY and CDR2 SMNVEV (reference sequence). Deletions cut 2 bases from V and 6 bases from J, with 7 bases between. The CDR3 runs 13 residues. The CDR3 protein is CASSLTSAGELFF. The CDR3 DNA reads TGTGCCAGCAGTTTAACCAGCGCCGGGGAGCTGTTTTTT.